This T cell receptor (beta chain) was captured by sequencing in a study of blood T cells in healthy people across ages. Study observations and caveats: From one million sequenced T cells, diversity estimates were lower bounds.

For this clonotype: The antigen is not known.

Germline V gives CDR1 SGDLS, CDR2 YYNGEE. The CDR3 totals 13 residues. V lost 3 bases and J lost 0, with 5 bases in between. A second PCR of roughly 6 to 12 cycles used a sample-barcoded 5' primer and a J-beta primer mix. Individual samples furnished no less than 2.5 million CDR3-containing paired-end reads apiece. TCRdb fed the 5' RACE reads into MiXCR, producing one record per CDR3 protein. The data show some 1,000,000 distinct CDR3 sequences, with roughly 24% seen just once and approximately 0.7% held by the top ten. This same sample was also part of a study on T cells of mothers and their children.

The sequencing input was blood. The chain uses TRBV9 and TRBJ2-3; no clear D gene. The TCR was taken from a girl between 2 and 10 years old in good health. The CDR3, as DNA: TGTGCCAGCAGCGGTTCCAGCACAGATACGCAGTATTTT. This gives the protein CASSGSSTDTQYF.